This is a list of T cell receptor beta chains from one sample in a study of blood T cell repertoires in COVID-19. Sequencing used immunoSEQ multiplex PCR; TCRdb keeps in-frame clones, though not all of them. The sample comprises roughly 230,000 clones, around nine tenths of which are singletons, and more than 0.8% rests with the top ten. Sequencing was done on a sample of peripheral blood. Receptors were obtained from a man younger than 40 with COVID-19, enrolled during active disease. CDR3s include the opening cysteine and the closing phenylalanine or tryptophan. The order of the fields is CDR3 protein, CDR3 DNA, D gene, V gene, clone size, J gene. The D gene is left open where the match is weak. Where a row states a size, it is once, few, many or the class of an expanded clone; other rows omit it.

cdr3_aa: CASSEGQGARDTEAFF
cdr3_nt: TGCGCCAGCAGCGAGGGACAGGGGGCTAGGGACACTGAAGCTTTCTTT
d_call: TRBD1
v_call: TRBV5-1
clone_size: -
j_call: TRBJ1-1

cdr3_aa: CAWRGRGGAGLASPLHF
cdr3_nt: TGTGCCTGGCGGGGGCGGGGGGGGGCAGGGTTGGCTTCACCCCTCCACTTT
d_call: -
v_call: TRBV30
clone_size: -
j_call: TRBJ1-6

cdr3_aa: CASSLVQGPSGNTIYF
cdr3_nt: TGCGCCAGCAGCTTGGTACAGGGCCCCTCCGGAAACACCATATATTTT
d_call: -
v_call: TRBV5-1
clone_size: -
j_call: TRBJ1-3

cdr3_aa: CASSLGTGDNSPLHF
cdr3_nt: TGCGCCAGCAGCTTGGGGACAGGGGACAATTCACCCCTCCACTTT
d_call: TRBD1
v_call: TRBV5-1
clone_size: -
j_call: TRBJ1-6

cdr3_aa: CASSSRDGIRGQETQYF
cdr3_nt: TGTGCCAGCAGTTCCAGGGATGGGATCAGGGGCCAAGAGACCCAGTACTTC
d_call: -
v_call: TRBV2
clone_size: -
j_call: TRBJ2-5

cdr3_aa: CASSQVDRGTEAFF
cdr3_nt: TGCGCCAGCAGCCAAGTAGACAGGGGGACTGAAGCTTTCTTT
d_call: TRBD1
v_call: TRBV4-1
clone_size: -
j_call: TRBJ1-1

cdr3_aa: CASSVGYSGGPISYEQYF
cdr3_nt: TGTGCCAGCAGCGTAGGGTATAGCGGGGGGCCTATCTCCTACGAGCAGTACTTC
d_call: TRBD2
v_call: TRBV9
clone_size: -
j_call: TRBJ2-7

cdr3_aa: CASSRLRDSHTDTQYF
cdr3_nt: TGTGCCAGCAGCCGCCTCCGGGACAGTCACACAGATACGCAGTATTTT
d_call: TRBD1
v_call: TRBV4-2
clone_size: -
j_call: TRBJ2-3

cdr3_aa: CASSTTEETQYF
cdr3_nt: TGTGCCAGCTCTACGACAGAAGAGACCCAGTACTTC
d_call: -
v_call: TRBV18
clone_size: -
j_call: TRBJ2-5

cdr3_aa: CASSESRGRPEQYF
cdr3_nt: TGTGCCAGCAGTGAAAGCAGGGGGCGACCCGAGCAGTACTTC
d_call: TRBD1
v_call: TRBV6-1
clone_size: once
j_call: TRBJ2-7

cdr3_aa: CASSVGVPYNEQFF
cdr3_nt: TGTGCCAGCAGCGTAGGAGTTCCCTACAATGAGCAGTTCTTC
d_call: -
v_call: TRBV9
clone_size: -
j_call: TRBJ2-1

cdr3_aa: CASSRTEGSGAFF
cdr3_nt: TGTGCCAGCAGTCGAACCGAGGGATCTGGAGCTTTCTTT
d_call: -
v_call: TRBV6-5
clone_size: -
j_call: TRBJ1-1

cdr3_aa: CASSPGLTYEQYF
cdr3_nt: TGTGCCAGCAGCCCGGGACTTACCTACGAGCAGTACTTC
d_call: -
v_call: TRBV11-2
clone_size: -
j_call: TRBJ2-7

cdr3_aa: CASSTVSGETQYF
cdr3_nt: TGTGCCAGTAGTACAGTATCCGGGGAGACCCAGTACTTC
d_call: -
v_call: TRBV19
clone_size: -
j_call: TRBJ2-5

cdr3_aa: CASKVALGHQPQHF
cdr3_nt: TGTGCCAGCAAGGTAGCCCTAGGCCATCAGCCCCAGCATTTT
d_call: -
v_call: TRBV2
clone_size: -
j_call: TRBJ1-5

cdr3_aa: CASFEDRANTEAFF
cdr3_nt: TGTGCCAGCTTTGAAGACAGGGCTAACACTGAAGCTTTCTTT
d_call: TRBD1
v_call: TRBV2
clone_size: -
j_call: TRBJ1-1

cdr3_aa: CASSQGAANTEAFF
cdr3_nt: TGTGCCAGCAGCCAGGGGGCGGCGAACACTGAAGCTTTCTTT
d_call: -
v_call: TRBV14
clone_size: -
j_call: TRBJ1-1

cdr3_aa: CASSPSGQPINNEKLFF
cdr3_nt: TGCGCCAGCAGCCCATCGGGACAGCCGATCAATAATGAAAAACTGTTTTTT
d_call: TRBD1
v_call: TRBV4-1
clone_size: -
j_call: TRBJ1-4

cdr3_aa: CASSLDRRNQPQHF
cdr3_nt: TGTGCCAGCTCGTTGGACAGGAGAAATCAGCCCCAGCATTTT
d_call: TRBD1
v_call: TRBV18
clone_size: -
j_call: TRBJ1-5

cdr3_aa: CAWIGGGLTPLHF
cdr3_nt: TGTGCCTGGATCGGAGGGGGCCTGACACCCCTCCACTTT
d_call: TRBD1
v_call: TRBV30
clone_size: -
j_call: TRBJ1-6

cdr3_aa: CASSLEVGGSSIYTF
cdr3_nt: TGCGCCAGCAGCTTGGAGGTAGGGGGAAGCTCCATCTACACCTTC
d_call: -
v_call: TRBV5-1
clone_size: -
j_call: TRBJ1-2

cdr3_aa: CASSLIQGNPGELFF
cdr3_nt: TGTGCCAGCAGCCTTATCCAGGGTAACCCCGGGGAGCTGTTTTTT
d_call: -
v_call: TRBV4-2
clone_size: few
j_call: TRBJ2-2

cdr3_aa: CASRLQGVNSEAFF
cdr3_nt: TGTGCCAGCAGGCTACAGGGGGTTAACTCTGAAGCTTTCTTT
d_call: TRBD1
v_call: TRBV27
clone_size: -
j_call: TRBJ1-1

cdr3_aa: CASTRAGQGYGYTF
cdr3_nt: TGTGCCAGCACCAGGGCGGGGCAGGGCTATGGCTACACCTTC
d_call: -
v_call: TRBV27
clone_size: -
j_call: TRBJ1-2

cdr3_aa: CASSRGQGLAFF
cdr3_nt: TGTGCCAGTAGTAGGGGACAGGGTCTTGCTTTCTTT
d_call: TRBD1
v_call: TRBV19
clone_size: -
j_call: TRBJ1-1

cdr3_aa: CASSYQGQSTDTQYF
cdr3_nt: TGTGCCAGCAGTTACCAAGGACAAAGCACAGATACGCAGTATTTT
d_call: -
v_call: TRBV6-6
clone_size: -
j_call: TRBJ2-3

cdr3_aa: CASREQGNQNSPLHF
cdr3_nt: TGTGCCAGCAGGGAACAGGGAAACCAGAATTCACCCCTCCACTTT
d_call: -
v_call: TRBV2
clone_size: -
j_call: TRBJ1-6

cdr3_aa: CASRGGQFGYEQYF
cdr3_nt: TGCGCCAGCAGGGGGGGACAGTTCGGCTACGAGCAGTACTTC
d_call: -
v_call: TRBV5-1
clone_size: -
j_call: TRBJ2-7

cdr3_aa: CASSQVRGWWQETQYF
cdr3_nt: TGTGCCAGCAGCCAAGTCAGGGGTTGGTGGCAAGAGACCCAGTACTTC
d_call: -
v_call: TRBV14
clone_size: -
j_call: TRBJ2-5

cdr3_aa: CASSYEERNTGELFF
cdr3_nt: TGTGCCAGCAGTTACGAGGAAAGGAACACCGGGGAGCTGTTTTTT
d_call: -
v_call: TRBV6-5
clone_size: once
j_call: TRBJ2-2

cdr3_aa: CASSPFAGQGQFSGNTIYF
cdr3_nt: TGCGCCAGCAGCCCGTTTGCTGGACAGGGACAATTCTCTGGAAACACCATATATTTT
d_call: TRBD1
v_call: TRBV5-1
clone_size: -
j_call: TRBJ1-3

cdr3_aa: CASSTRTGRMDEQFF
cdr3_nt: TGTGCCAGCAGTACGCGGACAGGGAGAATGGATGAGCAGTTCTTC
d_call: TRBD1
v_call: TRBV6-5
clone_size: -
j_call: TRBJ2-1

cdr3_aa: CASSQELLGLGNTIYF
cdr3_nt: TGCGCCAGCAGCCAAGAGCTCCTTGGACTCGGAAACACCATATATTTT
d_call: -
v_call: TRBV4-1
clone_size: -
j_call: TRBJ1-3

cdr3_aa: CASGLGTTINEKLFF
cdr3_nt: TGTGCTAGTGGTTTGGGGACAACGATTAATGAAAAACTGTTTTTT
d_call: -
v_call: TRBV12-5
clone_size: -
j_call: TRBJ1-4

cdr3_aa: CASSELEGAKMEQYF
cdr3_nt: TGCGCCAGCAGTGAGTTAGAGGGGGCGAAGATGGAGCAGTACTTC
d_call: TRBD1
v_call: TRBV10-1
clone_size: -
j_call: TRBJ2-7

cdr3_aa: CASTGRGGSDIQYF
cdr3_nt: TGTGCCAGCACCGGGAGGGGGGGTTCGGACATTCAGTACTTC
d_call: TRBD2
v_call: TRBV6-5
clone_size: -
j_call: TRBJ2-4

cdr3_aa: CAGRQGSYEQYF
cdr3_nt: TGTGCCGGCCGACAGGGGAGCTACGAGCAGTACTTC
d_call: TRBD1
v_call: TRBV30
clone_size: -
j_call: TRBJ2-7

cdr3_aa: CASSLDLAGGVTTFDYEQYF
cdr3_nt: TGTGCCAGCAGCTTAGATTTAGCAGGGGGCGTGACCACTTTCGACTACGAGCAGTACTTC
d_call: TRBD1
v_call: TRBV11-2
clone_size: -
j_call: TRBJ2-7

cdr3_aa: CASSLLGRPRSPLHF
cdr3_nt: TGTGCCAGCAGTTTACTCGGCAGACCTAGATCACCCCTCCACTTT
d_call: -
v_call: TRBV28
clone_size: once
j_call: TRBJ1-6

cdr3_aa: CASSLDQETGGAFF
cdr3_nt: TGTGCCAGCAGCTTGGATCAGGAGACGGGAGGAGCTTTCTTT
d_call: -
v_call: TRBV5-4
clone_size: -
j_call: TRBJ1-1

cdr3_aa: CASSLQGAYSGNTIYF
cdr3_nt: TGTGCCAGCAGCCTACAGGGGGCCTACTCTGGAAACACCATATATTTT
d_call: TRBD1
v_call: TRBV7-9
clone_size: -
j_call: TRBJ1-3

cdr3_aa: CASRRAGGNEQFF
cdr3_nt: TGTGCCAGCCGCCGGGCAGGGGGTAATGAGCAGTTCTTC
d_call: TRBD1
v_call: TRBV6-2/TRBV6-3
clone_size: -
j_call: TRBJ2-1

cdr3_aa: CASSPRTSGVESYEQYF
cdr3_nt: TGTGCCAGCTCCCCCCGGACTAGCGGGGTCGAATCCTACGAGCAGTACTTC
d_call: TRBD2
v_call: TRBV18
clone_size: -
j_call: TRBJ2-7

cdr3_aa: CASSLGPTGGYTF
cdr3_nt: TGTGCCAGCAGCTTAGGACCGACAGGAGGCTACACCTTC
d_call: -
v_call: TRBV7-9
clone_size: -
j_call: TRBJ1-2

cdr3_aa: CASSFGGNTEAFF
cdr3_nt: TGTGCCAGCAGTTTCGGGGGGAACACTGAAGCTTTCTTT
d_call: -
v_call: TRBV12-3/TRBV12-4
clone_size: -
j_call: TRBJ1-1

cdr3_aa: CAWSERGSNQPQHF
cdr3_nt: TGTGCCTGGAGTGAACGAGGCAGCAATCAGCCCCAGCATTTT
d_call: -
v_call: TRBV30
clone_size: -
j_call: TRBJ1-5

cdr3_aa: CASSYETGREGYTF
cdr3_nt: TGTGCCAGCAGTTACGAGACAGGGCGAGAGGGCTACACCTTC
d_call: TRBD1
v_call: TRBV6-2/TRBV6-3
clone_size: -
j_call: TRBJ1-2

cdr3_aa: CASSAGTVSPLGYTF
cdr3_nt: TGTGCCAGTAGTGCCGGGACAGTATCCCCCCTGGGCTACACCTTC
d_call: TRBD1
v_call: TRBV19
clone_size: -
j_call: TRBJ1-2

cdr3_aa: CASSLAEGQGGSLYF
cdr3_nt: TGTGCCAGCAGCTTAGCCGAAGGACAGGGGGGAAGCCTGTACTTC
d_call: TRBD1
v_call: TRBV7-9
clone_size: -
j_call: TRBJ2-7

cdr3_aa: CASSVAIGGNNSPLHF
cdr3_nt: TGTGCCAGCAGCGTAGCTATCGGAGGAAATAATTCACCCCTCCACTTT
d_call: -
v_call: TRBV9
clone_size: -
j_call: TRBJ1-6

cdr3_aa: CASSEAIEQSTQYF
cdr3_nt: TGTGCCAGCAGTGAAGCGATAGAACAGAGTACGCAGTATTTT
d_call: -
v_call: TRBV6-1
clone_size: -
j_call: TRBJ2-3

cdr3_aa: CASSGQGAYEQYF
cdr3_nt: TGTGCCAGCAGTGGACAGGGGGCCTACGAGCAGTACTTC
d_call: TRBD1
v_call: TRBV2
clone_size: -
j_call: TRBJ2-7

cdr3_aa: CASSQEPSGGVNEQYF
cdr3_nt: TGCGCCAGCAGCCAAGAGCCAAGCGGGGGTGTCAACGAGCAGTACTTC
d_call: TRBD2
v_call: TRBV4-1
clone_size: -
j_call: TRBJ2-7

cdr3_aa: CASSLRGQVLPQETQYF
cdr3_nt: TGTGCCAGCAGCCTTAGGGGACAGGTTCTTCCTCAAGAGACCCAGTACTTC
d_call: TRBD1
v_call: TRBV11-2
clone_size: -
j_call: TRBJ2-5

cdr3_aa: CASSEGTSGGPETQYF
cdr3_nt: TGTGCCAGCAGCGAAGGGACTAGCGGGGGGCCGGAGACCCAGTACTTC
d_call: TRBD2
v_call: TRBV2
clone_size: -
j_call: TRBJ2-5

cdr3_aa: CASSAGLYEQYF
cdr3_nt: TGCGCCAGCAGTGCGGGACTTTACGAGCAGTACTTC
d_call: -
v_call: TRBV10-2
clone_size: -
j_call: TRBJ2-7

cdr3_aa: CASGLDRNQPQHF
cdr3_nt: TGTGCTAGTGGTTTGGACAGAAATCAGCCCCAGCATTTT
d_call: -
v_call: TRBV12-5
clone_size: -
j_call: TRBJ1-5

cdr3_aa: CASSRGGRSSNEKLFF
cdr3_nt: TGCGCCAGCAGCCGGGGAGGACGGAGTTCCAATGAAAAACTGTTTTTT
d_call: -
v_call: TRBV5-1
clone_size: -
j_call: TRBJ1-4

cdr3_aa: CASSSRDRLNTEAFF
cdr3_nt: TGTGCCAGCAGCTCGCGGGACAGACTGAACACTGAAGCTTTCTTT
d_call: TRBD1
v_call: TRBV5-4
clone_size: -
j_call: TRBJ1-1

cdr3_aa: CAISESGQTFRGAGETQYF
cdr3_nt: TGTGCCATCAGTGAGTCAGGGCAGACCTTCCGCGGAGCGGGAGAGACCCAGTACTTC
d_call: -
v_call: TRBV10-3
clone_size: once
j_call: TRBJ2-5